This T cell receptor (beta chain) appears in the sequencing data of a study of blood T cell repertoires in COVID-19. As for the study in general: COVID-19 samples collected from the United States, Italy and Spain covered acute and convalescent phases. T cells, B-cell-depleted T cells, or PBMCs supplied cDNA or gDNA.

The CDR3 runs to 13 residues. Germline CDR1 is SGHTS and CDR2 is YDEGEE. The V gene lost 4 bases and the J gene lost 6 bases, with 11 bases spanning the gap. As originally analysed: Reference gene primer amplification in the assay estimated nucleated cell counts. TCRdb's copy holds only in-frame clones and misses some; the assay was immunoSEQ multiplex PCR. The DNA was the basis for D and trimming; V, J and clone size are from that table. Of 80,000 to 90,000 clones in the sample, 79% were seen once. The clonotype was recovered from a man aged 65 to 85 with acute or convalescent COVID-19. Sequenced input: peripheral blood. The rearrangement links TRBV5-8 to TRBJ1-5; tentative D call: TRBD1 (6 bases). The CDR3 DNA follows: TGTGCCAGCAGCCTGGGACACGGTCAGCCCCAGCATTTT. The encoded protein is CASSLGHGQPQHF. The full variable domain, completed using reference TRBV5-8 and TRBJ1-5, is EAGVTQSPTHLIKTRGQQATLRCSPISGHTSVYWYQQALGLGLQFLLWYDEGEERNRGNFPPRFSGRQFPNYSSELNVNALELEDSALYLCASSLGHGQPQHFGDGTRLSIL.